This TCR beta chain derives from a study of beta chain features in type 1 diabetes. Overall study results and limits: The influence of HLA type on TCRB rearrangement stayed undetermined. There was a moderate but significant shortening of TCRB CDR3s in all four CD4+ subsets of Type 1 diabetes patients. Whatever favoring of shorter templates PCR might show would apply equally to patients and controls.

The CDR3 is 16 amino acids in total, end residues counted. Germline V gene data show CDR1 as MDHEN and CDR2 as SYDVKM. The study reverse transcribed the entire isolated RNA, so it sequenced expressed TCRB transcripts. Generated by immunoSEQ multiplex PCR, the TCRdb table keeps only in-frame clones and is missing some. The data hold about 190,000 clones, with about 7.8% observed a single time. A few counts support this clone. What it binds is not known. It is unclear where the CDR3 begins or ends on the DNA, so no DNA is shown, and the CDR3 is as TCRdb lists it. Sequencing used central memory CD4+ T cells from blood. V usage is TRBV28 and J usage is TRBJ1-2. The origin of this receptor is a woman between 35 and 50 years old with type 1 diabetes. The CDR3: CASSTSGGRAGNGYTF.